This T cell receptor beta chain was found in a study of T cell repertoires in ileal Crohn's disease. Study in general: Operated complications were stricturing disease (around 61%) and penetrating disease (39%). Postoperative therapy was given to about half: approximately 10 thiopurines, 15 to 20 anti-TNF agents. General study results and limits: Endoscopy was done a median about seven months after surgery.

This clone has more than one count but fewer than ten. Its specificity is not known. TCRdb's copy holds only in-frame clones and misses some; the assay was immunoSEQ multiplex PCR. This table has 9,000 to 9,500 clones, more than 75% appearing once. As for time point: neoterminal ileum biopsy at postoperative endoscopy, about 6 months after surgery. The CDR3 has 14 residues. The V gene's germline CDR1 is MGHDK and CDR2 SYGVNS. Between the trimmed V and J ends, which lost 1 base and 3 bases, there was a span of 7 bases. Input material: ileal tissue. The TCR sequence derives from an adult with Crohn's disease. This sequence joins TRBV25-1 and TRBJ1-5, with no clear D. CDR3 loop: CASSEWALNQPQHF. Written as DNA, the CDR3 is TGTGCCAGCAGTGAATGGGCACTCAATCAGCCCCAGCATTTT. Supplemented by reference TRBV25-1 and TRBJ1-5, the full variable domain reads EADIYQTPRYLVIGTGKKITLECSQTMGHDKMYWYQQDPGMELHLIHYSYGVNSTEKGDLSSESTVSRIRTEHFPLTLESARPSHTSQYLCASSEWALNQPQHFGDGTRLSIL.